The clone carrying this T cell receptor beta chain has at least ten counts. Its antigen is unidentified. V shed 7 bases and J shed 6 bases, with 15 bases lying between them. The germline CDR1 and CDR2 sequences are SNHLY and FYNNEI. The CDR3 length is 14 residues. This entry belongs to a study of read filtering for tumor transcriptome and immune sequencing. Study-level findings and limits: Single-read clonotypes: roughly four fifths of IR-seq clonotypes (around 3.4% of reads), more than 70% of RNA-seq clonotypes (roughly 49% of reads). The CD138-negative fraction was mixed bone marrow immune cells, not pure T cells.

This library used about 360 ng RNA and molecular barcoded adaptors spanning alpha/delta and beta/gamma chains. TCRdb re-called the reads with MiXCR, one entry per CDR3 protein. Of tens of thousands of distinct CDR3 sequences in the sample, roughly 20% were seen once. The sequencing input was a population of CD138-negative cells sorted from bone marrow. This clonotype originated in a donor aged 40 or over with multiple myeloma. V gene TRBV2 combines with J gene TRBJ2-2, with D tentatively TRBD2 (6 bases). CDR3 DNA sequence: TGTGCCAGCACCCGGGACTCCTCCGCCGGGGAGCTGTTTTTT. Translation: CASTRDSSAGELFF. The full variable domain, rest sourced from reference TRBV2 and TRBJ2-2, is EPEVTQTPSHQVTQMGQEVILRCVPISNHLYFYWYRQILGQKVEFLVSFYNNEISEKSEIFDDQFSVERPDGSNFTLKIRSTKLEDSAMYFCASTRDSSAGELFFGEGSRLTVL.